This T cell receptor (beta chain) appears in the sequencing data of a study of cytotoxic CD8 clonotypes in ibrutinib-treated CLL. Whole-study context: The subjects consisted of approximately twelve relapsed/refractory and roughly 15 treatment-naive individuals, with around 17 IGHV unmutated. There were, on average, roughly 260,000 productive templates and tens of thousands of productive rearrangements per sample. After treatment lasting a median 12 months, range 6 to 36, response samples were collected.

Investigators sought sequencing depths of between 1 in 200,000 and 1 in 1 million T cells. TCRdb keeps only in-frame clones here, not all; method: immunoSEQ multiplex PCR. This sample has about 160,000 clones; about four fifths occur once, and the top ten carry roughly 2%. V was pared by 3 bases and J by 1 base, with 16 bases between. This CDR3 region has 17 residues. CDR1 is MDHEN and CDR2 is SYDVKM in the germline V gene. The chain carries TRBV28 and TRBJ2-4; weak D call: TRBD2 (6 bases). This TCR was recovered from a human donor with chronic lymphocytic leukemia. Sample: PBMCs, taken after 12 months of ibrutinib treatment. CDR3 amino acids: CASSLNLAGWAKNIQYF. The CDR3 DNA is TGTGCCAGCAGTTTGAACTTGGCGGGGTGGGCCAAAAACATTCAGTACTTC.